The text below deals with one T cell receptor (beta chain). The target antigen is unknown. Only in-frame clones appear in the TCRdb table, and some are missing; sequencing was by immunoSEQ multiplex PCR. The sample has some 20,000 clones, around four fifths seen once; the top ten hold 36%. The record originates from a study of OX40 agonist ivuxolimab in advanced cancers. Points from the study as a whole: Among the lowest peripheral clonal expansion occurred in 0.1-3.0 mg/kg partial responders. Clonal expansion was seen in CD4+ and CD8+ blood T cells by week 6 at 0.1 to 3.0 mg/kg.

Trimming left V 0 bases short and J 0 bases short, with 0 bases between. Germline assignment: CDR1 MNHNY and CDR2 SVGAGI (reference sequence). The CDR3 totals 12 residues. The clonotype originates from an adult with an advanced solid tumor such as melanoma, head and neck, liver or kidney cancer. The material sequenced was CD4+ or CD8+ T cells sorted from blood, taken in a trial of the OX40 agonist ivuxolimab. The chain is built from TRBV6-6 and TRBJ2-7; D not resolved. In DNA form, the CDR3 reads TGTGCCAGCAGTTACTCCTCCTACGAGCAGTACTTC. Its protein is CASSYSSYEQYF.